This entry lists 24 T cell receptor beta chains sequenced from one sample in a study of cytomegalovirus exposure and HLA in healthy donors. 60 Vbeta and 13 Jbeta primers were used in PCR. Profiled with immunoSEQ multiplex PCR; TCRdb holds only in-frame clones, not every one. The sample shows roughly 160,000 clones, roughly 83% of them seen only once. Input material: PBMCs. All receptors come from a boy aged 2 to 10 in good health and CMV-seronegative.

This clone occurred a few times. The chain employs TRBV6-1 and TRBJ1-1; 7 nucleotides align to TRBD1. J was trimmed by 3 bases and V by 4 bases; bases with no gene match: 8. The CDR3 extends over 15 amino acids. CDR1 MNHNS and CDR2 SASEGT come from the germline V gene. CDR3: CASSGRGRGDTEAFF. The CDR3 DNA is TGTGCCAGCAGTGGTCGGGGCAGGGGGGACACTGAAGCTTTCTTT.

The CDR3, as DNA: TGTGCCAGCTCACCGGACTACCTAAGCACAGATACGCAGTATTTT. It specifies CASSPDYLSTDTQYF. V gene TRBV18 combines with J gene TRBJ2-3; perhaps TRBD2 as D (6 bases). Germline lookup yields CDR1 KGHSH and CDR2 LQKENI. The CDR3 runs 15 residues. Trimming stripped 3 bases from V and 0 bases from J, with 10 bases between.

This clone was counted between two and nine times. V is TRBV5-1 and J is TRBJ2-7, with D possibly being TRBD2 (6 bases). Germline V gives CDR1 SGHRS, CDR2 YFSETQ. V dropped 0 bases and J dropped 5 bases, with 12 bases sitting between them. The CDR3 has 14 amino acids. CDR3 region: CASSLETSMDEQYF. The DNA of the CDR3 is TGCGCCAGCAGCTTGGAGACTAGTATGGACGAGCAGTACTTC. The entire variable domain, with the rest obtained from reference TRBV5-1 and TRBJ2-7, is as follows: KAGVTQTPRYLIKTRGQQVTLSCSPISGHRSVSWYQQTPGQGLQFLFEYFSETQRNKGNFPGRFSGRQFSNSRSEMNVSTLELGDSALYLCASSLETSMDEQYFGPGTRLTVT.

This clone was detected only once. The rearrangement joins TRBV5-4 to TRBJ1-1; weak D call: TRBD1 (5 bases). V was cut by 3 bases and J by 2 bases, with 14 bases left in between. This CDR3 is built from 15 residues. Looked up from germline, CDR1 is SGHNT and CDR2 is YYREEE (reference sequence). CDR3 residues: CASSSKEGYNTEAFF. The DNA of the CDR3 is TGTGCCAGCAGCTCGAAGGAGGGGTACAACACTGAAGCTTTCTTT.

This chain joins TRBV5-6 and TRBJ1-2; 7 positions match TRBD1. The V gene's germline CDR1 is SGHDT and CDR2 YYEEEE. CDR3 size: 15 residues. Trimming removed 0 bases from V and 3 bases from J; junction bases left unmatched: 5. The CDR3 DNA follows: TGTGCCAGCAGCTTGGTAGCCAGGGGGGACTATGGCTACACCTTC. Translated: CASSLVARGDYGYTF. Complete variable domain (other parts from reference TRBV5-6 and TRBJ1-2): DAGVTQSPTHLIKTRGQQVTLRCSPKSGHDTVSWYQQALGQGPQFIFQYYEEEERQRGNFPDRFSGHQFPNYSSELNVNALLLGDSALYLCASSLVARGDYGYTFGSGTRLTVV.

This chain uses TRBV15 with TRBJ2-7, with a weak D call TRBD2 (5 bases). Deletions cut 1 base from V and 1 base from J, with 11 bases between. CDR3 length: 15 amino acids. Looked up from germline, CDR1 is LNHNV and CDR2 is YYDKDF (reference sequence). As DNA, the CDR3 is TGTGCCACCAGCAGAGGTCCTGGCGGGTCCTACGAGCAGTACTTC. It translates to CATSRGPGGSYEQYF.

In DNA, the CDR3 is TGCGCCAGCAGCCCTACCAGACAGGATCTAACCGATACGCAGTATTTT. This translates into CASSPTRQDLTDTQYF. The chain couples TRBV4-1 to TRBJ2-3; TRBD1 might be the D (6 bases). The germline gives CDR1 MGHRA, CDR2 YSYEKL. CDR3 length: 16 residues. V was clipped by 4 bases and J by 6 bases, with 20 bases between them.

J is TRBJ2-3 and V is TRBV2; 7 nucleotides align to TRBD2. CDR1 and CDR2 from the germline V gene are SNHLY and FYNNEI. V shed 8 bases, J shed 10 bases, and the junction held 12 bases outside the gene matches. The CDR3 runs to 13 residues. The chain's CDR3 is CASGGVQGGAQYF. For the CDR3, the DNA is TGTGCCAGCGGGGGGGTGCAAGGCGGTGCGCAGTATTTT.

J is TRBJ2-3 and V is TRBV9; 7 nucleotides match TRBD2. CDR3 length: 16 residues. V shed 0 bases, J shed 1 base, and the junction held 5 bases outside the gene matches. Per the germline V gene, CDR1 is SGDLS and CDR2 is YYNGEE. CDR3 bases: TGTGCCAGCAGCGTAGGGGAGGGCGAGGGCACAGATACGCAGTATTTT. It encodes CASSVGEGEGTDTQYF. Full variable domain (missing parts from reference TRBV9 and TRBJ2-3): DSGVTQTPKHLITATGQRVTLRCSPRSGDLSVYWYQQSLDQGLQFLIQYYNGEERAKGNILERFSAQQFPDLHSELNLSSLELGDSALYFCASSVGEGEGTDTQYFGPGTRLTVL.

This chain joins TRBV6-6 and TRBJ2-3; D might be TRBD2 (5 bases). Germline V CDR1 and CDR2: MNHNY, SVGAGI (reference sequence). V was shortened by 6 bases and J by 2 bases, with 15 bases between the two germline ends. This CDR3 contains 15 residues. Here the CDR3 reads CASSPVSEYTDTQYF. CDR3 DNA sequence: TGTGCCAGCAGCCCCGTTAGCGAGTACACAGATACGCAGTATTTT.

The chain has TRBV30 and TRBJ1-4, with 10 bases lining up with TRBD1. This CDR3 region has 15 residues. Germline assignment: CDR1 GTSNPN and CDR2 SVGIG (reference sequence). The trim removed 1 base at V and 4 bases at J, leaving 3 bases unmatched. CDR3 region: CAWSGGTGDNEKLFF. The CDR3 DNA follows: TGTGCCTGGAGTGGGGGGACAGGGGATAATGAAAAACTGTTTTTT.

This clone was recorded a few times. V is TRBV5-6 and J is TRBJ2-7, with D maybe TRBD2 (5 bases). Looked up from germline, CDR1 is SGHDT and CDR2 is YYEEEE. The CDR3 length is 18 residues. V was pared by 4 bases and J by 2 bases, with 25 bases between. DNA for the CDR3: TGTGCCAGCAGCCCACAGATAGCGCCGACCAGCCTCGCCTACGAGCAGTACTTC. Its translation is CASSPQIAPTSLAYEQYF. Full variable domain (missing parts from reference TRBV5-6 and TRBJ2-7): DAGVTQSPTHLIKTRGQQVTLRCSPKSGHDTVSWYQQALGQGPQFIFQYYEEEERQRGNFPDRFSGHQFPNYSSELNVNALLLGDSALYLCASSPQIAPTSLAYEQYFGPGTRLTVT.

The chain employs TRBV6-4 and TRBJ2-1, with 11 bases that match TRBD2. The V gene's germline CDR1 is MRHNA and CDR2 SNTAGT. V dropped 6 bases and J dropped 1; count of bases not matched to a gene: 2. This CDR3 is 15 amino acids long. CDR3 nucleotides: TGTGCCAGCAGACGGACTAGCGGGTCCTACAATGAGCAGTTCTTC. This gives the protein CASRRTSGSYNEQFF.

The rearrangement uses TRBV6-5 and TRBJ2-2, with 7 bases fitting TRBD2. Germline V gives CDR1 MNHEY, CDR2 SVGAGI. Trimming took 2 bases from V and 5 from J; bases not matched to a gene: 8. This CDR3 is 16 amino acids long. As DNA, the CDR3 is TGTGCCAGCAGTTACGATGGCGGGAGAAGGACCGGGGAGCTGTTTTTT. It codes for CASSYDGGRRTGELFF.

The chain is built from TRBV5-7 and TRBJ1-1; D unclear. TRBV5-7 is designated an ORF whose function remains uncertain. The CDR3 runs 13 residues. Between the trimmed V and J ends, which lost 4 bases and 5 bases, there was a span of 12 bases. CDR3 DNA sequence: TGTGCCAGCAGCACAGAGGGCCGAACTGAAGCTTTCTTT. Amino acids: CASSTEGRTEAFF.

The genes are TRBV18 and TRBJ1-2; 8 bases agree with TRBD1. V shed 4 bases, J shed 3 bases, and the junction held 7 bases outside the gene matches. The CDR3 is 15 amino acids. The germline gives CDR1 KGHSH, CDR2 LQKENI. The CDR3 DNA reads TGTGCCAGCTCACACGACAGGGGTTGGCACTATGGCTACACCTTC. Translating it yields CASSHDRGWHYGYTF. Complete variable domain (other parts from reference TRBV18 and TRBJ1-2): NAGVMQNPRHLVRRRGQEARLRCSPMKGHSHVYWYRQLPEEGLKFMVYLQKENIIDESGMPKERFSAEFPKEGPSILRIQQVVRGDSAAYFCASSHDRGWHYGYTFGSGTRLTVV.

The J gene is TRBJ1-1, the V gene TRBV29-1; tentative D call: TRBD1 (5 bases). V dropped 3 bases and J dropped 3 bases, with 11 bases sitting between them. This CDR3 is built from 13 residues. Per germline, CDR1 SQVTM and CDR2 ANQGSEA. The CDR3 DNA follows: TGCAGCGTTGATCGGGGGGGAGACACTGAAGCTTTCTTT. Translation: CSVDRGGDTEAFF.

V is TRBV4-2 and J is TRBJ2-1; the match to TRBD2 covers 14 bases. V was clipped by 2 bases and J by 0 bases; unmatched bases: 12. The CDR3 sequence is 21 residues long. Germline-derived CDR1 and CDR2 are LGHNA and YNFKEQ. This CDR3 is CASSQLRTSGGTFISYNEQFF. The CDR3 DNA sequence: TGTGCCAGCAGCCAACTTAGGACTAGCGGGGGGACCTTTATCTCCTACAATGAGCAGTTCTTC.

The J gene is TRBJ1-2, the V gene TRBV29-1; D remains ambiguous. This CDR3 has 16 residues. CDR1 SQVTM and CDR2 ANQGSEA come from the germline V gene. Deletions cut 0 bases from V and 1 base from J, with 15 bases between. This CDR3 is CSVEEWHDGFNYGYTF. The CDR3 DNA is TGCAGCGTTGAAGAGTGGCACGACGGGTTTAACTATGGCTACACCTTC. The variable domain in full, with the rest retrieved from reference TRBV29-1 and TRBJ1-2, is SAVISQKPSRDICQRGTSLTIQCQVDSQVTMMFWYRQQPGQSLTLIATANQGSEATYESGFVIDKFPISRPNLTFSTLTVSNMSPEDSSIYLCSVEEWHDGFNYGYTFGSGTRLTVV.

The chain carries TRBV15 and TRBJ1-2, with 7 nucleotides matching TRBD1. This CDR3 contains 15 residues. CDR1 is LNHNV, CDR2 YYDKDF, per germline (reference sequence). After removal of 2 bases from V and 4 bases from J, the junction contained 7 bases not matched to a gene. The CDR3 DNA sequence: TGTGCCACCAGCAGATCCGGAAGGGGGCTCTATGGCTACACCTTC. Translated, it gives CATSRSGRGLYGYTF.

This chain connects TRBV7-2 to TRBJ2-1, with 12 bases that match TRBD2. Germline assignment: CDR1 SGHTA and CDR2 FQGNSA. This CDR3 comprises 16 residues. Losses at the gene ends were 1 base for V and 8 bases for J; bases not matched to a gene: 6. Here the CDR3 reads CASSLDLAGGPHEQFF. CDR3 coding DNA: TGTGCCAGCAGCTTAGACCTAGCGGGGGGGCCACATGAGCAGTTCTTC.

In this sample, this clone turned up a few times. This chain links TRBV13 with TRBJ2-1; D may be TRBD1 (6 bases). The V and J ends lost 4 bases and 6 bases respectively, with 13 bases between them. This CDR3 region has 14 residues. Looked up from germline, CDR1 is PRHDT and CDR2 is FYEKMQ (reference sequence). CDR3 protein: CASSSPNRVNEQFF. The CDR3 DNA follows: TGTGCCAGCAGCTCGCCCAACAGGGTCAATGAGCAGTTCTTC.

The chain employs TRBV28 and TRBJ2-1; TRBD2 matches 11 bases. There are 14 residues in the CDR3. V gave up 10 bases and J gave up 4 bases; unmatched junction bases: 6. Germline CDR1 MDHEN, CDR2 SYDVKM. Here the CDR3 DNA reads TGTGCCACCGAGACTAGCGGGGCATACAATGAGCAGTTCTTC. Its protein is CATETSGAYNEQFF.

This chain links TRBV6-5 with TRBJ2-7; 8 nucleotides agree with TRBD1. The CDR3 contains 13 residues. The trim removed 6 bases at V and 7 bases at J, leaving 8 bases unmatched. Germline CDR1 reads MNHEY; CDR2 reads SVGAGI. This CDR3 reads CASSPGQAREQYF. The CDR3 DNA reads as TGTGCCAGCAGCCCGGGACAGGCGAGGGAGCAGTACTTC.